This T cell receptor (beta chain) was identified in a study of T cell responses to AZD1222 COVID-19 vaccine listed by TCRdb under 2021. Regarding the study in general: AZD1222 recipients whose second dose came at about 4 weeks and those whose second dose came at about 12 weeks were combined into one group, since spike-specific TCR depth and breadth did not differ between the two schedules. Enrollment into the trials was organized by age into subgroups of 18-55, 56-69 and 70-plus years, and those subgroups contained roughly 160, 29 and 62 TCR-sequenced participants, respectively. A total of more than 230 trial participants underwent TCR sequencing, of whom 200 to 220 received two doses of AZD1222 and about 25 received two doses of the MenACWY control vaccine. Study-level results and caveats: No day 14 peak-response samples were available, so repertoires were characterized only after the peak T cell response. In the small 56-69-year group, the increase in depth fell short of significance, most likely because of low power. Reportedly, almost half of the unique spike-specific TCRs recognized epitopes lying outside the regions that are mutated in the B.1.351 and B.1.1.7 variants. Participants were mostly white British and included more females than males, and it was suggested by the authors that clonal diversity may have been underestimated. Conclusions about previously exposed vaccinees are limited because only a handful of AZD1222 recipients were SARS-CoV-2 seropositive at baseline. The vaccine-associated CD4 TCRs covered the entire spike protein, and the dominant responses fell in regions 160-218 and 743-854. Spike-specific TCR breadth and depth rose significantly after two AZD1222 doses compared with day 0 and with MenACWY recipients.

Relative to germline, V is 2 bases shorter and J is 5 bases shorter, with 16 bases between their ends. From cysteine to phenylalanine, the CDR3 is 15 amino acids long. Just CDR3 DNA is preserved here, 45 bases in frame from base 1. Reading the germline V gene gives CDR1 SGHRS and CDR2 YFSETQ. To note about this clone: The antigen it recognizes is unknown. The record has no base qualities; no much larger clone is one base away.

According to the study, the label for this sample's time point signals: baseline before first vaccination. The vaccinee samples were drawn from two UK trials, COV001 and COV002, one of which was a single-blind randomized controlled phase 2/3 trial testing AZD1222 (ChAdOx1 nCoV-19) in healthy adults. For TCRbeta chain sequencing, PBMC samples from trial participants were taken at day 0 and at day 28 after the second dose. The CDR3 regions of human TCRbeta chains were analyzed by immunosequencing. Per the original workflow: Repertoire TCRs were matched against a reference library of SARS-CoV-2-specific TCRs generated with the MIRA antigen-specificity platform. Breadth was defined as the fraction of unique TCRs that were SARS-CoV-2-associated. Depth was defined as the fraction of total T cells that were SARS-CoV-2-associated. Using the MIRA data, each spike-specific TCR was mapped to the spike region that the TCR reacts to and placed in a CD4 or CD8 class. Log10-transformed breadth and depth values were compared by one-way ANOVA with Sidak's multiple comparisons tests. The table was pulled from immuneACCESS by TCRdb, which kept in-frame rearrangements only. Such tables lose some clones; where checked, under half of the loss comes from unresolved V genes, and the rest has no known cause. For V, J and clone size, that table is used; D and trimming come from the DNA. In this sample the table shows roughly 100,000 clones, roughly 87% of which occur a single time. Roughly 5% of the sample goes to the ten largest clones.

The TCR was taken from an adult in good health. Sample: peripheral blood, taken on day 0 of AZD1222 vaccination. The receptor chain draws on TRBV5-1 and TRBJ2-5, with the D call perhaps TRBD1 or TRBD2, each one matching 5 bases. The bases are TGCGCCAGCAGCTTCCCACGGGACCTCTCCGAGACCCAGTACTTC. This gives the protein CASSFPRDLSETQYF. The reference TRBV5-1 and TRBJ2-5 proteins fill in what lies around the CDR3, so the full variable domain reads KAGVTQTPRYLIKTRGQQVTLSCSPISGHRSVSWYQQTPGQGLQFLFEYFSETQRNKGNFPGRFSGRQFSNSRSEMNVSTLELGDSALYLCASSFPRDLSETQYFGPGTRLLVL.